Following are 15 T cell receptor beta chains from one sample sequenced in a study of shared clonotypes between healthy human individuals. This table comes from immunoSEQ multiplex PCR, and its TCRdb copy is limited to in-frame clones, with some not included. This table has millions of clones, roughly 92% appearing once. Source material: naive CD4+ T cells sorted from blood. Sample subset: CD45RA+ positively selected. The receptors derive from a man aged 18 to 30 in good health.

This clone was seen a handful of times. The V gene is TRBV7-2, the J gene TRBJ2-7; 9 nucleotides line up with TRBD2. Germline CDR1 reads SGHTA; CDR2 reads FQGNSA. CDR3 length equals 13 residues. V trimming: 0 bases; J trimming: 9 bases; junction bases outside the gene matches: 3. CDR3 DNA: TGTGCCAGCAGCTTAGCGGGACTAGCTGTGCAGTACTTC. This translates into CASSLAGLAVQYF.

Worth noting for this clone: Other DNA sequences of this sample code for an identical CDR3. The CDR3 DNA is TGCGCCAGCAGCCGGACAGGGGGAAGTGGAAACACCATATATTTT. Translation: CASSRTGGSGNTIYF. The V call is TRBV5-1, the J call TRBJ1-3; 10 nucleotides line up with TRBD1. The junction had 4 bases not matched to a gene; V was cut back by 4 bases and J by 3 bases. The CDR3 extends over 15 amino acids. CDR1 and CDR2 (germline): SGHRS, YFSETQ.

With respect to this clone: Other DNA sequences in the same sample also yield this CDR3. The rearrangement joins TRBV7-2 to TRBJ2-7, with 7 bases identical to TRBD2. With 0 bases clipped from V and 3 bases from J, the junction kept 2 bases outside the gene matches. This CDR3 spans 14 amino acids. Germline CDR1 SGHTA, CDR2 FQGNSA. The CDR3, as DNA: TGTGCCAGCAGCTTAGCGCGGGGGAACTACGAGCAGTACTTC. It yields the protein CASSLARGNYEQYF.

V gene TRBV5-1 combines with J gene TRBJ1-3; D remains unclear. The CDR3 is 19 amino acids. Trimming removed 0 bases from V and 3 bases from J, with 22 bases in between. CDR1 is SGHRS and CDR2 is YFSETQ in the germline V gene. CDR3 protein: CASSLAPPAQVGLGNTIYF. DNA of the CDR3: TGCGCCAGCAGCTTGGCACCCCCCGCCCAAGTTGGCCTTGGAAACACCATATATTTT.

CDR3 residues: CAYSGGAGNTIYF. The CDR3 bases are TGTGCCTATAGCGGGGGTGCTGGAAACACCATATATTTT. V is TRBV6-6 and J is TRBJ1-3, with TRBD1 as a possible D gene (5 bases). The V end was cut by 11 bases, the J end by 2 bases, with 13 bases between. This CDR3 comprises 13 residues. CDR1 and CDR2 from the germline V gene are MNHNY and SVGAGI (reference sequence).

The rearrangement uses TRBV10-3 and TRBJ2-7; a weak D match, TRBD1 (6 bases). Trimming took 2 bases from V and 4 from J, leaving 15 bases between them. Germline V gene lookup returns CDR1 ENHRY and CDR2 SYGVKD. The CDR3 consists of 15 residues. CDR3 nucleotides: TGTGCCATCAGTGAGATGGCAGGGCAGGGGTACGAGCAGTACTTC. Translated, it gives CAISEMAGQGYEQYF.

This clone was observed a handful of times. The chain carries TRBV6-5 and TRBJ1-1; D gene ambiguous. V was cut by 7 bases and J by 11 bases, with 17 bases left in between. The germline CDR1 and CDR2 sequences are MNHEY and SVGAGI. This CDR3 region has 12 residues. The CDR3 nucleotides are TGTGCCAGCACCACCTCGGCGGGTGAGGCTTTCTTT. Amino acid sequence: CASTTSAGEAFF.

This chain connects TRBV18 to TRBJ2-1, with D possibly TRBD1 on 5 matching bases. The CDR3 spans 15 residues. The V and J ends lost 5 bases and 0 bases respectively, with 11 bases between them. The germline V gene encodes CDR1 KGHSH and CDR2 LQKENI. The CDR3 reads CASSTTVTSYNEQFF. The CDR3 region has the DNA TGTGCCAGCTCAACGACAGTAACCTCCTACAATGAGCAGTTCTTC.

This clone was seen a single time. This same CDR3 is encoded by further DNA sequences in the sample. V usage is TRBV7-9 and J usage is TRBJ2-7; the D is unclear. Germline V gene lookup returns CDR1 SEHNR and CDR2 FQNEAQ (reference sequence). Trimming took off 3 bases at V and 3 bases at J, with 6 bases between the two ends. CDR3 size: 12 residues. The CDR3 sequence: CASSFTGYEQYF. Written as DNA, the CDR3 is TGTGCCAGCAGCTTCACGGGCTACGAGCAGTACTTC.

Concerning this clone: The sample has other DNA sequences that encode this CDR3 too. The V call is TRBV5-1, the J call TRBJ2-5, with a weak D call TRBD2 (6 bases). The CDR3 length is 13 residues. Germline V gives CDR1 SGHRS, CDR2 YFSETQ. V gave up 4 bases and J gave up 2 bases, with 9 bases separating them. The CDR3 protein is CASSRGLQETQYF. The CDR3 DNA sequence: TGCGCCAGCAGCCGGGGGTTACAAGAGACCCAGTACTTC. Based on the CDR3 plus reference TRBV5-1 and TRBJ2-5, the full variable domain is KAGVTQTPRYLIKTRGQQVTLSCSPISGHRSVSWYQQTPGQGLQFLFEYFSETQRNKGNFPGRFSGRQFSNSRSEMNVSTLELGDSALYLCASSRGLQETQYFGPGTRLLVL.

This clone was detected only once. J is TRBJ2-5 and V is TRBV7-9; 9 bases align to TRBD2. Germline CDR1 SEHNR, CDR2 FQNEAQ (reference sequence). V trimming: 8 bases; J trimming: 5 bases; junction bases outside the gene matches: 18. This CDR3 is built from 17 residues. As DNA, the CDR3 is TGTGCCAGCCCCCCGCCCAGAAATAGCGGGAGATGGGAGACCCAGTACTTC. This sequence encodes CASPPPRNSGRWETQYF.

The chain employs TRBV5-5 and TRBJ1-4, with no clear D. The CDR3 is 14 residues long. Germline V gives CDR1 SGHKS, CDR2 YYEKEE (reference sequence). V lost 3 bases to trimming and J lost 8 bases, with 14 bases between them. CDR3 coding DNA: TGTGCCAGCAGCTCCCCACTAGGAGGCGAAAAACTGTTTTTT. As protein: CASSSPLGGEKLFF.

Notes on this clone: Other DNA variants within this sample encode the same CDR3. The chain carries TRBV7-2 and TRBJ1-5; D is uncertain. V was clipped by 1 base and J by 2 bases, with 9 bases between them. The CDR3 totals 15 residues. The germline V gene encodes CDR1 SGHTA and CDR2 FQGNSA. The CDR3 region has the DNA TGTGCCAGCAGCTTAGTGGCAGGCGGCAATCAGCCCCAGCATTTT. Translating it yields CASSLVAGGNQPQHF.

The V and J genes are TRBV9 and TRBJ2-7, with unresolved D. V was pared by 4 bases and J by 0 bases, with 14 bases between. This CDR3 is built from 15 residues. Germline V gene data show CDR1 as SGDLS and CDR2 as YYNGEE. CDR3 coding DNA: TGTGCCAGCAGCTCCCAGGTGGACCCCTCCTACGAGCAGTACTTC. Its translation: CASSSQVDPSYEQYF.

The chain joins TRBV6-1 to TRBJ2-7; no reliable D call. The germline V gene encodes CDR1 MNHNS and CDR2 SASEGT. There are 12 residues in the CDR3. The V end was cut by 7 bases, the J end by 0 bases, with 7 bases between. CDR3 coding DNA: TGTGCCAGCACACCTACCTCCTACGAGCAGTACTTC. It specifies CASTPTSYEQYF.